This T cell receptor beta chain was found in a study of shared clonotypes between healthy human individuals. Produced via immunoSEQ multiplex PCR; TCRdb's table is partial and in-frame only. The sample yields just over 2,000,000 clones, 85% to 95% seen once. This CDR3 comprises 16 residues. The V and J ends lost 6 bases and 6 bases, in that order; junction bases with no gene match: 11. CDR1 is MNHEY, CDR2 SMNVEV, per germline (reference sequence). This sequence joins TRBV27 and TRBJ2-5; 12 bases agree with TRBD2. Sequencing was performed on naive CD4+ T cells sorted from blood. Documented subset: CD45RA+ positively selected. The receptor comes from a man aged 18 to 35 in good health. The CDR3 region is CASSPRELAGGQTQYF. CDR3 nucleotides: TGTGCCAGCAGCCCTCGAGAACTAGCGGGGGGCCAGACCCAGTACTTC.